The present T cell receptor (beta chain) was sequenced within a study of Ad26.COV2.S vaccination and SARS-CoV-2 variants. Treatment meaning: 19 received Ad26.COV2.S at low or high dose, single or two shots; several received placebo; per-sample allocation not given. On day 63 after the first injection, vaccine and placebo recipients gave samples. This CDR3 has 13 amino acids. V shed 4 bases and J shed 5 bases, with 8 bases lying between them. Per germline, CDR1 LGHNA and CDR2 YSLEER. Sequencing was performed with immunoSEQ multiplex PCR; in TCRdb, only in-frame clones are kept and a portion is missing. The data show about 680,000 clones, more than 70% seen once.

Source: peripheral blood, taken in a trial of Ad26.COV2.S vaccine versus placebo. The V call is TRBV4-3, the J call TRBJ2-2; perhaps TRBD2 as D (6 bases). This TCR came from a person aged 18-65 years who received the Ad26.COV2.S COVID-19 vaccine or a placebo. As DNA, the CDR3 is TGCGCCAGCAGCCGGGACTTAACCGGGGAGCTGTTTTTT. Its protein is CASSRDLTGELFF.